This TCR beta chain was recorded in a study of blood T cell repertoires in COVID-19. As processed by the authors: It was from reference gene primer amplification that nucleated cell counts were estimated. Some clones are missing from TCRdb's copy, which holds only in-frame ones; the method was immunoSEQ multiplex PCR. That table is the source of V, J and clone size, and D and trimming were worked out from the DNA. Here the sample spans approximately 90,000 clones, approximately 79% being singletons. CDR1 SEHNR and CDR2 FQNEAQ come from the germline V gene (reference sequence). The CDR3 contains 13 residues. The germline V and J ends were trimmed by 2 bases and 4 bases, with 8 bases remaining between them.

The sample taken for sequencing was peripheral blood. J is TRBJ1-2 and V is TRBV7-9; tentative D call: TRBD1 (5 bases). The clonotype was recovered from a woman of 80 years or more with acute or convalescent COVID-19. CDR3 nucleotide sequence: TGTGCCAGCAGCTTAAGGGGCCTCTATGGCTACACCTTC. Protein product: CASSLRGLYGYTF.